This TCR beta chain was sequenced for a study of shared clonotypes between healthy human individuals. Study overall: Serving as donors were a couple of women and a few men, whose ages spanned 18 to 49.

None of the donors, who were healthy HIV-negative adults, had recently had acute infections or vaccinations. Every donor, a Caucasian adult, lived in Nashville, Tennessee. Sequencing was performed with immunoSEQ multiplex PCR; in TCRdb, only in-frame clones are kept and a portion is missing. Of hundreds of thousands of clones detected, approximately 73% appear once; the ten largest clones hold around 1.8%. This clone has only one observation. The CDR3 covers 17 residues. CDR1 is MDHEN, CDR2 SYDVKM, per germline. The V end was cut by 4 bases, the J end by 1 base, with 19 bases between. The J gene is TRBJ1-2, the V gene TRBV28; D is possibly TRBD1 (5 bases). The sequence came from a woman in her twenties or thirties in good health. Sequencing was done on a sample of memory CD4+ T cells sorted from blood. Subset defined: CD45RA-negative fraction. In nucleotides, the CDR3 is TGTGCCAGCAGTTACCCCGGGGCGGGGGGGGTTAACTATGGCTACACCTTC. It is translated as CASSYPGAGGVNYGYTF.